One and the same sample provided the 15 T cell receptor beta chains below, sequenced in a study of tissue T cells after allogeneic stem cell transplantation. Documented time point: mouse harvest day 14 after allogeneic transplant. Mouse grafts combined 10^7 T-cell-depleted bone marrow cells with 10^6 splenic CD5+ T cells. Using immunoSEQ multiplex PCR, the repertoire was profiled, and TCRdb retains in-frame clones only, with some absent. Of thousands of clones in the sample, about half were seen once. The sequencing sample was made of lymph node tissue. The receptors derive from a female BALB/c mouse given C57BL/6 T cells with graft-versus-host disease after an allogeneic hematopoietic cell transplant.

To note about this clone: Gene names are mouse gene names. From the germline J gene comes the end of the CDR3, since the read stops 1 residue before it. The chain has TRBV15 and TRBJ2-2; 8 nucleotides align to TRBD1. The CDR3 loop spans 15 amino acids. V was clipped by 6 bases and J by 0 bases; unmatched bases: 3. The V gene's germline CDR1 is SGHND and CDR2 FRSKSL. The CDR3 sequence is CASSQQGANTGQLYF. The DNA read from the CDR3 is TGTGCCAGCAGCCAACAGGGGGCAAACACCGGGCAGCTCTAC.

This clone is labeled as large. The listed genes are named as in mouse. The CDR3 end lies 1 residue beyond the end of the read and is filled in from the germline J gene. The V and J genes are TRBV3 and TRBJ2-7; the match to TRBD2 covers 9 bases. From germline, CDR1 is SNHLY and CDR2 FYNGKV (reference sequence). The CDR3 length is 15 residues. Losses at the gene ends were 5 bases for V and 0 bases for J; bases not matched to a gene: 5. Incomplete CDR3 DNA: TGTGCCAGCAGCCTGACTGGGGGAAGCTCCTATGAACAGTAC. It translates to CASSLTGGSSYEQY. The entire CDR3 protein is CASSLTGGSSYEQYF. The full variable domain, completed using reference TRBV3 and TRBJ2-7, is GPKVLQIPSHQIIDMGQMVTLNCDPVSNHLYFYWYKQILGQQMEFLVNFYNGKVMEKSKLFKDQFSVERPDGSYFTLKIQPTALEDSAVYFCASSLTGGSSYEQYFGPGTRLTVL.

With respect to this clone: Germline and genes: mouse. The read stops 1 residue short of the end of the CDR3; the missing end is completed from the germline J gene. V and J are TRBV29 and TRBJ2-3; a possible D gene is TRBD2 (6 bases). Per germline, CDR1 MSHET and CDR2 SYDVDS. V lost 6 bases and J lost 6, with 10 bases in between. CDR3 length: 12 amino acids. CDR3 bases read: TGTGCTAGCAGACCCGACTGGGAAACGCTGTAT. The encoded protein is CASRPDWETLY. The complete CDR3 reads CASRPDWETLYF.

Notes on this clone: Gene and germline names: mouse. The read ends 1 residue before the CDR3 terminus; that terminus is restored from the germline J gene. The chain joins TRBV29 to TRBJ2-7; the match to TRBD2 covers 12 bases. Germline CDR1 is MSHET and CDR2 is SYDVDS. V dropped 6 bases and J dropped 0; count of bases not matched to a gene: 6. This CDR3 has 16 residues. CDR3 DNA, as far as it was read: TGTGCTAGCAGCCAGACTGGGGGGGCGAGCTCCTATGAACAGTAC. Translating gives CASSQTGGASSYEQY. The whole CDR3 sequence is CASSQTGGASSYEQYF.

A note on this clone: Mouse gene names apply. The read halts 1 residue ahead of the CDR3 end, with the missing end drawn from the germline J gene. This chain uses TRBV12-2 with TRBJ2-1; no definite D call. The CDR3 runs to 13 residues. V shed 0 bases and J shed 3 bases, with 5 bases lying between them. The germline CDR1 and CDR2 sequences are SGHLS and HYDKME. The CDR3 DNA, read in part, is TGTGCCAGCTCTCTCGCCCCCTATGCTGAGCAGTTC. Protein sequence: CASSLAPYAEQF. The complete CDR3 sequence is CASSLAPYAEQFF.

Details on this clone: Gene names are the mouse ones. The CDR3 end is not reached by the read, which stops 1 residue before it; the germline J gene fills it in. The V gene is TRBV1, the J gene TRBJ2-7; D possibly matches TRBD1 or TRBD2 (6 bases each). The CDR3 length is 14 residues. The germline CDR1 and CDR2 sequences are NSQYPW and LRSPGD (reference sequence). V lost 1 base and J lost 5, with 12 bases in between. Partial CDR3 DNA: TGCACCTGCAGTGCAGGGGAACGGGGGCATGAACAGTAC. It encodes CTCSAGERGHEQY. The complete CDR3 protein is CTCSAGERGHEQYF.

This clone was recorded a few times. Gene names and germline refer to mouse. The read is 1 residue too short to cover the CDR3 end, so that end is filled in from the germline J gene. The rearrangement uses TRBV5 and TRBJ2-1, with 9 bases identical to TRBD2. Germline V gives CDR1 LGHNA, CDR2 YNLKQL (reference sequence). The CDR3 spans 16 residues. V lost 1 base, J lost 0 bases, and 1 base stayed unmatched. The chain's CDR3 is CASSQVGGANYAEQFF. CDR3 DNA, as far as it was read: TGTGCCAGCAGCCAAGTTGGGGGGGCTAACTATGCTGAGCAGTTC.

To note about this clone: Gene and germline names: mouse. CDR3 region: CASSRGGNTEVFF. The DNA read from the CDR3 is TGTGCCAGCAGTAGGGGAGGAAACACAGAAGTCTTC. The V gene is TRBV15, the J gene TRBJ1-1; a weak D match, TRBD1 (5 bases). The missing CDR3 end, 1 residue past where the read stops, is filled in from the germline J gene. The germline CDR1 and CDR2 sequences are SGHND and FRSKSL. Trimming shortened V by 5 bases and J by 1 base, and 8 bases separated the two germline ends. This CDR3 has 13 residues.

Notes on this clone: The listed genes are named as in mouse. The read comes to an end 1 residue before the CDR3 does, leaving the germline J gene to fill in the end. The chain carries TRBV16 and TRBJ1-1; the D is unclear. Trimming removed 0 bases at V and 5 bases at J, with 7 bases between. Germline V gene sequence: CDR1 SGHSA, CDR2 FRNQAP. The CDR3 spans 13 residues. Incomplete CDR3 DNA: TGTGCAAGCAGCTTAGATCCACAGACAGAAGTCTTC. Residues: CASSLDPQTEVF. The whole CDR3 is CASSLDPQTEVFF. The full variable domain, with the rest looked up from reference TRBV16 and TRBJ1-1, is NAGVIQTPRHKVTGKGQEATLWCEPISGHSAVFWYRQTIVQGLEFLTYFRNQAPIDDSGMPKERFSAQMPNQSHSTLKIQSTQPQDSAVYLCASSLDPQTEVFFGKGTRLTVV.

Details on this clone: Mouse gene names apply. Read data end 1 residue before the CDR3 end; the end is taken from the germline J gene. The V and J genes are TRBV16 and TRBJ2-2; TRBD1 agrees at 7 bases. Per the germline V gene, CDR1 is SGHSA and CDR2 is FRNQAP. With 4 bases clipped from V and 1 base from J, the junction kept 3 bases outside the gene matches. This CDR3 is 15 amino acids long. This chain's CDR3 is CASSWGQRNTGQLYF. Incomplete CDR3 DNA: TGTGCAAGCAGCTGGGGACAGCGAAACACCGGGCAGCTCTAC.

Of note for this clone: Gene and germline names: mouse. The read is 1 residue too short to cover the CDR3 end, so that end is filled in from the germline J gene. J is TRBJ2-1 and V is TRBV2, with TRBD2 identical over 9 bases. CDR3 length: 15 amino acids. Germline assignment: CDR1 LGHNA and CDR2 YSYQKL. V shed 3 bases and J 3 bases; nucleotides not matched to a gene: 3. The CDR3 loop reads CASSQPLGGYAEQFF. Incomplete CDR3 DNA: TGTGCCAGCAGCCAGCCACTGGGGGGCTATGCTGAGCAGTTC.

About this clone itself: Gene names are mouse gene names. The read gets to within 1 residue of the CDR3 end, and the germline J gene fills in the rest. V and J are TRBV4 and TRBJ1-6, with 8 nucleotides matching TRBD1. Being an ORF, TRBJ1-6 has a function that is uncertain. CDR3 length equals 14 residues. J lost 7 bases, V lost 5 bases, and 4 bases had no gene match. Germline CDR1 LGHDT, CDR2 YNNKQL (reference sequence). The CDR3 bases that were read are TGTGCCAGCAGCCGACAGGGGTGGAATTCGCCCCTCTAC. The encoded protein is CASSRQGWNSPLY. Given in full, the CDR3 is CASSRQGWNSPLYF.

For this clone: Genes and germline come from the mouse. CDR3 DNA (partial): TGTGCCAGCAGTCTCCAGGGAACTAGTCAAAACACCTTGTAC. It codes for CASSLQGTSQNTLY. The whole CDR3 region reads CASSLQGTSQNTLYF. The chain links TRBV24 to TRBJ2-4, with D perhaps TRBD1 (5 bases). The CDR3 goes on 1 residue after the read ends, and that part is filled in from the germline J gene. V lost 3 bases to trimming and J lost 0 bases, with 10 bases between them. This CDR3 has 15 amino acids. CDR1 is KGHTA and CDR2 is FRNEEI in the germline V gene.

Note on this clone: Genes here carry mouse names. The sequenced fragment ends 1 residue before the CDR3 boundary, so the rest is inferred from the germline J gene. This chain joins TRBV17 and TRBJ2-5; D could derive from TRBD1 or TRBD2 (6 bases each). Trimming removed 3 bases at V and 5 bases at J, with 12 bases between. From germline, CDR1 is MNHDT and CDR2 YYDKIL. This CDR3 is 14 amino acids long. The part of the CDR3 DNA that was read is TGTGCTAGCAGTAGTGGCGGGGGCCGAGACACCCAGTAC. Translation gives CASSSGGGRDTQY. The full CDR3 reads CASSSGGGRDTQYF.

For this clone: The genes are named according to mouse. With the read ending 1 residue before the CDR3 end, the germline J gene is used to fill in that end. The chain employs TRBV3 and TRBJ2-1, with D unclear. Trimming took 1 base from V and 5 from J, leaving 6 bases between them. This CDR3 region has 13 residues. The V gene's germline CDR1 is SNHLY and CDR2 FYNGKV (reference sequence). CDR3 in amino acids: CASSLESDAEQFF. The part of the CDR3 DNA that was read is TGTGCCAGCAGCTTAGAGTCAGATGCTGAGCAGTTC.